This T cell receptor (beta chain) came from a study of CD8 T cell repertoires and HIV-1 epitope variants. Note on this clone: No antigen is known for it.

TCRdb's copy holds only in-frame clones and misses some; the assay was immunoSEQ multiplex PCR. The sample consists of approximately 7,400 clones, roughly 61% of them appearing once. The sample comprised cultured CD8+ T cells derived from PBMCs. This clonotype was sampled from a male donor with HIV.

The CDR3 region has the DNA TGTGCCAGCAGCGAGGCCGGGAGCCGGGACACCATATATTTT. Translating gives CASSEAGSRDTIYF. J is TRBJ1-3 and V is TRBV9; no reliable D call. CDR3 length: 14 residues. Germline CDR1 reads SGDLS; CDR2 reads YYNGEE. Trimming took off 3 bases at V and 8 bases at J, with 15 bases between the two ends.